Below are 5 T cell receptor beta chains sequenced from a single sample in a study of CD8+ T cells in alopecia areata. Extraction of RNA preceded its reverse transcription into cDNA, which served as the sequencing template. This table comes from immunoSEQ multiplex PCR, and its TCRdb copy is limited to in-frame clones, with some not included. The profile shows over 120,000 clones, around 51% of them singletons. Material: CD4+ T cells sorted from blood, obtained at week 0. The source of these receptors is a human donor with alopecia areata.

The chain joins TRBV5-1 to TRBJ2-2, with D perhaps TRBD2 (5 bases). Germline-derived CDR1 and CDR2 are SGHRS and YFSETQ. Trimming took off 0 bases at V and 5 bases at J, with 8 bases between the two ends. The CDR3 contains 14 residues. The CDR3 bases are TGCGCCAGCAGCTTGGCCGGGGTGACCGGGGAGCTGTTTTTT. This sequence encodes CASSLAGVTGELFF.

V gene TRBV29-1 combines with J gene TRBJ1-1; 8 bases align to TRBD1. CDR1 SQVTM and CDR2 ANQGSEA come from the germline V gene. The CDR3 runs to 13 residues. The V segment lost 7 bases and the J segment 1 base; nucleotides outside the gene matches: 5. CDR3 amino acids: CSARTGRNTEAFF. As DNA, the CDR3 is TGCAGCGCCAGGACAGGGAGGAACACTGAAGCTTTCTTT.

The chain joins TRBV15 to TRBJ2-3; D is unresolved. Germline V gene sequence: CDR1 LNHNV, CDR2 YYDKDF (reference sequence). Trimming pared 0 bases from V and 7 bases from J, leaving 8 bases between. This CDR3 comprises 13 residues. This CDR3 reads CATSRDFANTQYF. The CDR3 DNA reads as TGTGCCACCAGCAGAGATTTCGCCAATACGCAGTATTTT.

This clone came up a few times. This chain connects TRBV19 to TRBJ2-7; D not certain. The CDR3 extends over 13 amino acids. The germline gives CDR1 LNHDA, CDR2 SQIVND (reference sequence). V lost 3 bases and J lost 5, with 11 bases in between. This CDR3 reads CASSIRPQDEQYF. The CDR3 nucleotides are TGTGCCAGTAGTATCCGGCCGCAAGACGAGCAGTACTTC. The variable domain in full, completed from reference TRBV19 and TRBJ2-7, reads DGGITQSPKYLFRKEGQNVTLSCEQNLNHDAMYWYRQDPGQGLRLIYYSQIVNDFQKGDIAEGYSVSREKKESFPLTVTSAQKNPTAFYLCASSIRPQDEQYFGPGTRLTVT.

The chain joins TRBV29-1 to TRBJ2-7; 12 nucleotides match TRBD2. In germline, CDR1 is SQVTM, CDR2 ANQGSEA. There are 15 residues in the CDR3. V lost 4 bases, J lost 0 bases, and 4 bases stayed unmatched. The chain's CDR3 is CSVGTSGISSYEQYF. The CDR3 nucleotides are TGCAGCGTTGGGACTAGCGGGATCAGCTCCTACGAGCAGTACTTC.